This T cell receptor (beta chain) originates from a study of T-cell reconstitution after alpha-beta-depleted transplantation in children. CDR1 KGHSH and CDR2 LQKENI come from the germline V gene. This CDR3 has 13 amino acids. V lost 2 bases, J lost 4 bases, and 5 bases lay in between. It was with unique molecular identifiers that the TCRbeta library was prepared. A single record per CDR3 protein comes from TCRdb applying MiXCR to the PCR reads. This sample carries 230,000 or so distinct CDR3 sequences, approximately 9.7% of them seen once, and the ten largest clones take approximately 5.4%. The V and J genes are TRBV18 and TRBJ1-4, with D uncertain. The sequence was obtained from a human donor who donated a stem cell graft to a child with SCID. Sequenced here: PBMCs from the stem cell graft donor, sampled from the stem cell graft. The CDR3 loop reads CASSPGINEKLFF. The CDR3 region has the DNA TGTGCCAGCTCACCAGGGATTAATGAAAAACTGTTTTTT. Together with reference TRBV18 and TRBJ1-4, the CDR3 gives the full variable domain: NAGVMQNPRHLVRRRGQEARLRCSPMKGHSHVYWYRQLPEEGLKFMVYLQKENIIDESGMPKERFSAEFPKEGPSILRIQQVVRGDSAAYFCASSPGINEKLFFGSGTQLSVL.